This T cell receptor (beta chain) derives from a study of vaccination effects on CD4 cells after COVID-19. Study-level information: Prior to sequencing, the ViraFEST assay stimulated PBMC with viral peptide pools, which expanded the antigen-specific CD4+ T cells. Study conclusions and caveats: Convalescent patients were few in the study, and early post-infection timepoints were absent.

Concerning this clone itself: Its antigen is undetermined.

Profiled with immunoSEQ multiplex PCR; TCRdb holds only in-frame clones, not every one. The table has 37,000 or so clones, about 70% seen once. Subsequent to less than twelve days of culture, CD4+ T cells were isolated. Absence of prior SARS-CoV-2 infection characterized the vaccine recipients, who showed negative nucleocapsid antibodies. Germline V gene lookup returns CDR1 SEHNR and CDR2 FQNEAQ (reference sequence). This CDR3 has 16 residues. V shed 5 bases, J shed 4 bases, and the junction held 8 bases outside the gene matches. This sample comprised CD4+ T cells from PBMCs cultured without peptide, obtained before COVID-19 vaccination. The clonotype originates from a human donor who received a COVID-19 vaccine. J is TRBJ2-2 and V is TRBV7-9; 9 nucleotides agree with TRBD2. CDR3 amino acids: CASSELAGEATGELFF. The CDR3 DNA follows: TGTGCCAGCAGCGAATTAGCGGGAGAGGCCACCGGGGAGCTGTTTTTT.